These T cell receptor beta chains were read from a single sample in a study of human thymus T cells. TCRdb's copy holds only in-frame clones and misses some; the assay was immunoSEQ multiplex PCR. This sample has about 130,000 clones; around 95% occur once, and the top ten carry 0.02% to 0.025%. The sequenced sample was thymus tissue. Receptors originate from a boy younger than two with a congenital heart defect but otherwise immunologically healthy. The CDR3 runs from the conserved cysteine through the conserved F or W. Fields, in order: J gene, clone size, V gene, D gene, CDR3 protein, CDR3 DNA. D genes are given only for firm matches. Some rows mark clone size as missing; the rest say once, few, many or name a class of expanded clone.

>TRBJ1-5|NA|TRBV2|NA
CASSGHSNQPQHF
TGTGCCAGCAGTGGGCACAGCAATCAGCCCCAGCATTTT
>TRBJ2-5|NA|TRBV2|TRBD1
CASSAPGTGDETQYF
TGTGCCAGCAGTGCCCCCGGGACAGGGGATGAGACCCAGTACTTC
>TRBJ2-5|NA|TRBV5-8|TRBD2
CASSLRREGHQETQYF
TGTGCCAGCAGCTTGCGGAGGGAGGGACACCAAGAGACCCAGTACTTC
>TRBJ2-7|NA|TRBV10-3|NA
CAIMTRPDSYEQYF
TGTGCCATCATGACCCGCCCCGACTCCTACGAGCAGTACTTC
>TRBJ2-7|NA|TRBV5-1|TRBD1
CASSPQGASSYEQYF
TGCGCCAGCAGCCCCCAGGGGGCTTCCTCCTACGAGCAGTACTTC
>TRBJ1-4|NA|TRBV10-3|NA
CAISEWDISFTTNEKLFF
TGTGCCATCAGTGAGTGGGACATTTCGTTTACAACTAATGAAAAACTGTTTTTT
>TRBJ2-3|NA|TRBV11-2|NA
CASSFLTTADTQYF
TGTGCCAGCAGCTTCCTAACCACCGCAGATACGCAGTATTTT
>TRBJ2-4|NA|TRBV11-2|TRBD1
CASSLGGTEKMTKNIQYF
TGTGCCAGCAGCTTAGGAGGGACAGAAAAAATGACCAAAAACATTCAGTACTTC
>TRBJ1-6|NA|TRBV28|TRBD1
CASSLPPGQSSYNSPLHF
TGTGCCAGCAGCCTACCTCCGGGACAGAGCTCCTATAATTCACCCCTCCACTTT
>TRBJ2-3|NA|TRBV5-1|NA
CASSLGGKTIIDTQYF
TGCGCCAGCAGCTTGGGGGGCAAAACAATTATAGATACGCAGTATTTT
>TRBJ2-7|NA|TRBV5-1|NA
CASSGGRGPPSEQYF
TGCGCCAGCAGCGGGGGACGGGGGCCGCCCTCCGAGCAGTACTTC
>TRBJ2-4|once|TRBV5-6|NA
CASSWAEENIQYF
TGTGCCAGCAGCTGGGCGGAGGAAAACATTCAGTACTTC
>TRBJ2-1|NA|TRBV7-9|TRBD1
CASSLANRGEEQFF
TGTGCCAGCAGCTTAGCCAACAGGGGAGAGGAGCAGTTCTTC
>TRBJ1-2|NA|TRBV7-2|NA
CASSLGDYGYTF
TGTGCCAGCAGCTTAGGGGACTATGGCTACACCTTC
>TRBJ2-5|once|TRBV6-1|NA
CATSDGSEQETQYF
TGTGCCACCTCCGATGGTTCTGAACAAGAGACCCAGTACTTC
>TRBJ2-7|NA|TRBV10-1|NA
CASTGRRAYEQYF
TGCGCCAGCACGGGTAGGAGGGCCTACGAGCAGTACTTC
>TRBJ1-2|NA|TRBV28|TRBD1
CASSSVYLELLDREGTGYTF
TGTGCCAGCAGTTCGGTCTATTTGGAATTGCTGGACAGGGAGGGGACTGGCTACACCTTC
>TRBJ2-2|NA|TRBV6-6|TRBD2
CASKVAGGLTGELFF
TGTGCCAGCAAAGTAGCGGGGGGCCTCACCGGGGAGCTGTTTTTT
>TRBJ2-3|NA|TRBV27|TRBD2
CASGKRTSAYTDTQYF
TGTGCCAGCGGAAAAAGGACTAGCGCCTACACAGATACGCAGTATTTT
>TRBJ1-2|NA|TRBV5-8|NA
CASSVGLSPSYGYTF
TGTGCCAGCAGTGTTGGCTTATCGCCGTCCTATGGCTACACCTTC
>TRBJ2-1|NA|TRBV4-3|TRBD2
CASSQDERLAGGHNEQFF
TGCGCCAGCAGCCAAGATGAGCGGCTAGCGGGGGGCCACAATGAGCAGTTCTTC
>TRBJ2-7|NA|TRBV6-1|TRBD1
CASSEPNRGESYEQYF
TGTGCCAGCAGTGAGCCTAACAGGGGGGAATCCTACGAGCAGTACTTC
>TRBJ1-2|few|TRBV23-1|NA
CASSLWGASIYGYTF
TGCGCCAGCAGTCTTTGGGGGGCCTCGATCTATGGCTACACCTTC
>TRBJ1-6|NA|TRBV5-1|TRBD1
CASSLNDRAGGLSSYNSPLHF
TGCGCCAGCAGCTTGAACGATAGGGCAGGGGGCTTGAGCTCCTATAATTCACCCCTCCACTTT
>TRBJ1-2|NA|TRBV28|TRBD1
CATKQGASYTF
TGTGCCACCAAACAGGGGGCGAGCTACACCTTC
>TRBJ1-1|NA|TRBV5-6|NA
CASSLERGAGDRNTEAFF
TGTGCCAGCAGCTTGGAACGGGGGGCAGGGGATAGGAACACTGAAGCTTTCTTT
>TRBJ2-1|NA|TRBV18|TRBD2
CASSAPGLGGEQFF
TGTGCCAGCTCGGCCCCGGGACTAGGAGGTGAGCAGTTCTTC
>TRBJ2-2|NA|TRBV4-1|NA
CASSHGGGSGLLFF
TGCGCCAGCAGCCACGGGGGAGGATCAGGGTTACTGTTTTTT
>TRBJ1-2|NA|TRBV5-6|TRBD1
CASSPRPGAGGSYGYTF
TGTGCCAGCAGCCCCCGACCAGGGGCAGGGGGGTCATATGGCTACACCTTC
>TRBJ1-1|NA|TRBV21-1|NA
CATWERIF
TGTGCCACGTGGGAGAGGATATTT
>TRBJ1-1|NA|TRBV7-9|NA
CASSLNTEAFF
TGTGCCAGCAGCCTGAACACTGAAGCTTTCTTT
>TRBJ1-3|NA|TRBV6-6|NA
CASTSPNSSGNTIYF
TGTGCCAGCACCTCCCCCAATAGCTCTGGAAACACCATATATTTT
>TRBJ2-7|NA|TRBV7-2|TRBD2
CASSPWTSGDYEQYF
TGTGCCAGCAGCCCTTGGACTAGCGGGGACTACGAGCAGTACTTC
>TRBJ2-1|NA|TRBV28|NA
CASSRNWADEQFF
TGTGCCAGCAGCCGAAACTGGGCAGATGAGCAGTTCTTC
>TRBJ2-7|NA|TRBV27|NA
CASSPTGGTPSYEQYF
TGTGCCAGCAGTCCCACCGGGGGTACCCCCTCCTACGAGCAGTACTTC
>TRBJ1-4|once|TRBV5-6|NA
CASSTQYEKLFF
TGTGCCAGCAGCACCCAGTATGAAAAACTGTTTTTT
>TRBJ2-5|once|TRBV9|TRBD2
CASSPFPGGQETQYF
TGTGCCAGCAGCCCCTTCCCGGGGGGGCAAGAGACCCAGTACTTC